This T cell receptor beta chain was captured in a study of T cell changes during pregnancy in multiple sclerosis. Some clones are missing from TCRdb's copy, which holds only in-frame ones; the method was immunoSEQ multiplex PCR. The data contain 85,000 to 120,000 clones, about nine tenths of them singletons. This CDR3 contains 16 residues. With V trimmed by 1 base and J by 0 bases, 3 bases remained unmatched. Germline values: CDR1 LNHDA, CDR2 SQIVND (reference sequence). This sample comprised peripheral blood, obtained after pregnancy. V usage is TRBV19 and J usage is TRBJ2-3; TRBD2 matches 8 bases. The source of this sequence is a female donor with multiple sclerosis, enrolled in a pregnancy study. The CDR3 reads CASSIVSSGSTDTQYF. CDR3 bases: TGTGCCAGTAGTATAGTTTCTAGCGGGAGCACAGATACGCAGTATTTT.